Listed here are 2 T cell receptor beta chains from one sample, sequenced in a study of cytomegalovirus exposure and HLA in healthy donors. 60 Vbeta and 13 Jbeta primers were used in PCR. Only in-frame clones appear in the TCRdb table, and some are missing; sequencing was by immunoSEQ multiplex PCR. Of 57,000 or so clones detected, about 71% appear once; the ten largest clones hold roughly 19%. Sequencing used PBMCs. The receptors come from an older woman in good health and CMV-seropositive.

This chain joins TRBV7-3 and TRBJ1-1; no clear D gene. With 5 bases removed from V and 2 bases from J, the gap between germline ends came to 6 bases. Germline V CDR1 and CDR2: SGHTA, FQGTGA. This CDR3 has 12 amino acids. CDR3 nucleotides: TGTGCCAGCAGCCAAACTAACACTGAAGCTTTCTTT. It specifies CASSQTNTEAFF. Combining the CDR3 with reference TRBV7-3 and TRBJ1-1 gives the whole variable domain GAGVSQTPSNKVTEKGKYVELRCDPISGHTALYWYRQSLGQGPEFLIYFQGTGAADDSGLPNDRFFAVRPEGSVSTLKIQRTERGDSAVYLCASSQTNTEAFFGQGTRLTVV.

The chain recombines TRBV10-1 with TRBJ2-1, with 13 bases identical to TRBD2. This CDR3 is 15 amino acids long. The germline gives CDR1 WNHNN, CDR2 SYGVQD (reference sequence). V shed 4 bases, J shed 5 bases, and the junction held 2 bases outside the gene matches. CDR3 sequence: CASSGGLAGDNEQFF. The DNA of the CDR3 is TGCGCCAGCAGTGGAGGACTAGCGGGAGACAATGAGCAGTTCTTC.